Presented here are 5 T cell receptor beta chains from one specimen sequenced in a study of vaccination and CD4 T cells after COVID-19. The Oncomine TCR Beta short-read assay sequenced DNA from cultured CD4+ T cells. In TCRdb, the PCR reads were re-called with MiXCR into one record per CDR3 protein. The sample holds over 3,500 distinct CDR3 sequences, 21% seen once. Indicated treatment: roughly 11-day PBMC culture with coronavirus spike peptide pools or control peptides (ViraFEST assay). These TCRs are of unknown antigen specificity. Sequences were obtained from CD4+ T cells from blood, cultured in vitro. These receptors all stem from a human donor who had recovered from COVID-19.

This clonotype is deemed large. The chain couples TRBV6-1 to TRBJ1-4, with 7 bases aligning to TRBD1. The CDR3 consists of 14 residues. The germline V gene encodes CDR1 MNHNS and CDR2 SASEGT. V lost 7 bases and J lost 8; bases outside the gene matches: 10. The CDR3 reads CASIRGGFEEKLFF. CDR3 bases: TGTGCCAGCATCCGAGGGGGCTTCGAGGAAAAACTGTTTTTT.

By proportion, this clonotype is medium-sized. V usage is TRBV2 and J usage is TRBJ1-2, with TRBD1 matching over 11 bases. The trim removed 9 bases at V and 7 bases at J, leaving 10 bases unmatched. CDR1 and CDR2 from the germline V gene are SNHLY and FYNNEI. This CDR3 has 14 residues. The CDR3 loop is CARDRGRRFGGYTF. In nucleotides, the CDR3 is TGTGCCAGGGACAGGGGGCGTCGGTTTGGTGGCTACACCTTC.

By sample share, this clonotype is medium-sized. The gene calls are TRBV12-3 or TRBV12-4 and TRBJ2-3, with 14 bases identical to TRBD2. There are 16 residues in the CDR3. V was clipped by 4 bases and J by 6 bases; unmatched bases: 6. This chain's CDR3 is CASSYGLAGGRDTQYF. The CDR3 DNA is TGTGCCAGCAGTTACGGACTAGCGGGGGGAAGGGATACGCAGTATTTT.

The rearrangement links TRBV5-4 to TRBJ1-2, with 8 bases identical to TRBD1. J was trimmed by 7 bases and V by 7 bases; bases with no gene match: 6. Germline CDR1 SGHNT, CDR2 YYREEE (reference sequence). This CDR3 is built from 12 residues. The CDR3, as DNA: TGTGCCAGCTTTGGACAGGGTAGTGGCTACACCTTC. It specifies CASFGQGSGYTF. Supplemented by reference TRBV5-4 and TRBJ1-2, the full variable domain reads ETGVTQSPTHLIKTRGQQVTLRCSSQSGHNTVSWYQQALGQGPQFIFQYYREEENGRGNFPPRFSGLQFPNYSSELNVNALELDDSALYLCASFGQGSGYTFGSGTRLTVV.

This chain uses TRBV7-2 with TRBJ2-3; 7 nucleotides agree with TRBD2. Germline loops: CDR1 SGHTA, CDR2 FQGNSA. V shed 5 bases, J shed 11 bases, and the junction held 19 bases outside the gene matches. This CDR3 is 16 amino acids long. The DNA of the CDR3 is TGTGCCAGCAGCCCAAGTTCTGGGCCCTCGGGAGGAGGGCAGTATTTT. Its protein is CASSPSSGPSGGGQYF.